Listed here is a single T cell receptor beta chain. This clonotype was counted at least ten times. Its binding antigen is unknown. No much larger clonotype is one base removed from it; base qualities were not supplied. These data belong to a study of neurological immune-mediated disorders (dated by TCRdb to the late 2010s). Looking at the study overall: The study compared peripheral blood TCR-beta repertoires of HTLV-I-associated myelopathy (HAM/TSP) patients, multiple sclerosis patients and healthy controls using UMI-based sequencing. Longitudinal HAM/TSP and healthy donors were sampled at 3 time-points each (about 3-40 month intervals). The cohort included 68 subjects: about 14 with HAM/TSP, some 35 with multiple sclerosis, and around 20 healthy controls. The approximately 99 TCR-beta libraries included longitudinal samples, technical triplicates and paired sorted CD4+ and CD8+ T-cell subsets alongside PBMC samples.

Here is what the overall study found, with its caveats: No identical CDR3 amino acid sequences were shared among expanded clones across subjects, suggesting private TCR-beta repertoires in all groups. TCR clonal expansion was greatest in HAM/TSP patients and smallest in MS patients, who ranked below even healthy controls.

The CDR3 runs 14 amino acids, cysteine and phenylalanine included. Only CDR3 DNA is held: 42 bases, read in frame from base 1. Looking up the germline V gene yields CDR1 SGHRS and CDR2 YFSETQ. The V end gives up 4 bases and the J end 8 bases, leaving 6 bases in the junction not matched to a gene. cDNA synthesis used template-switch 5'RACE with a primer carrying a 10-nucleotide random unique molecular identifier tagging each TCR transcript. Over 200 million TCR-beta sequences, covering 15-18 subjects, were produced in each sequencing run. Total RNA was extracted with the RNeasy kit. TCR-beta VDJ regions were amplified with primers for the TCR constant region and the 5'RACE anchor, using the KAPA Real-time Library Amplification kit. A first PCR added sample indexes and Illumina adaptors, and a second PCR then raised library yield. After purification with Ampure beads, the TCR product of roughly 650 bp was size-selected on a 2% E-gel SizeSelection system. Before pooling, library quality was assessed on a Bioanalyzer, concentration was determined with Qubit, and library quantification was performed with the Kapa Library Quantification kit. An Illumina HiSeq 2500 sequenced the libraries paired-end 2 x 150 bp. To increase sequence diversity, 25-30% phiX was spiked into each library pool. For the original study's pipeline: The quality-filtered reads were processed with the UMI-based MiGEC pipeline, whose error correction step removed more than 80% of the raw TCR sequences. IMGT germline references were used for alignment of VDJ genes, and clonotypes were defined by a unique CDR3 amino acid sequence together with V-J genes. Clonal expansion, Shannon diversity and CDR3 relatedness (CalcPairwiseDistances, ClusterSamples) were evaluated with VDJtools, and phylogenetic trees were built with CLCbio workbench. Expanded clones were defined as having at least 8 unique UMIs, based on coefficient-of-variation modelling across technical triplicates. The public reads were reanalyzed by TCRdb: fastp trimming at Q25, MiXCR alignment, in-frame beta chains only. Entries are consolidated by CDR3 protein sequence, retaining the most common genes and DNA. For this entry, the V and J calls and clone size follow TCRdb and not the study's own pipeline. The sample table shows tens of thousands of distinct CDR3 sequences, and roughly a tenth are seen once. Of the sample, approximately 10% falls within the top ten clones.

The sample's time point label is to be understood as: longitudinal time-point 1 (baseline). Blood bank volunteers in Maryland, USA served as the healthy controls. Unsorted PBMC libraries were generated from 2 million PBMCs stored in RNAlater at -80 °C until RNA extraction. PBMCs were separated from peripheral blood using Ficoll-Hypaque density gradient centrifugation and then cryopreserved in liquid nitrogen. The receptor chain draws on TRBV5-1 and TRBJ2-3, and 11 junction bases match TRBD2. Sequencing was carried out using PBMCs. The receptor's source is a man aged 25 to 45 in good health. The bases are TGCGCCAGCAGCGTTAGCGGGAGGGAAGCTACGCAGTATTTT. This gives the protein CASSVSGREATQYF.